Listed below are T cell receptor beta chains from one sample, sequenced in a study of blood T cell repertoires in COVID-19. Sequencing was performed with immunoSEQ multiplex PCR; in TCRdb, only in-frame clones are kept and a portion is missing. This table has 400,000 to 550,000 clones, 80% to 90% appearing once. Sequencing was performed on peripheral blood. These receptors were obtained from a woman in her twenties or thirties with acute or convalescent COVID-19. Both conserved end residues are part of each CDR3. The D gene is left open where the match is weak. Rows may omit the clone size; those that give it use once, few, many or a size class.

J gene: TRBJ1-5; V gene: TRBV9; clone size: once; D gene: NA; CDR3 DNA: TGTGCCAGCAGCGCCGGGGGAGGGGTTAAGCCCCAGCATTTT; CDR3 protein: CASSAGGGVKPQHF
J gene: TRBJ2-7; V gene: TRBV3-1/TRBV3-2; clone size: NA; D gene: NA; CDR3 DNA: TGTGCCAGCAGCCAAGCATCTGGCACCCATGAGCAGTACTTC; CDR3 protein: CASSQASGTHEQYF
J gene: TRBJ2-5; V gene: TRBV6-1; clone size: NA; D gene: TRBD1; CDR3 DNA: TGTGCCAGCAGTGATGTAGGGGGCTGGTCGGAGACCCAGTACTTC; CDR3 protein: CASSDVGGWSETQYF
J gene: TRBJ2-5; V gene: TRBV4-1; clone size: NA; D gene: NA; CDR3 DNA: TGCGCCAGCAGCCCAGACCCGTCCACTCGGGAGGAGACCCAGTACTTC; CDR3 protein: CASSPDPSTREETQYF
J gene: TRBJ2-7; V gene: TRBV12-5; clone size: NA; D gene: NA; CDR3 DNA: TGTGCTAGTGGACAGGGTAATGGCGAGCAGTACTTC; CDR3 protein: CASGQGNGEQYF
J gene: TRBJ1-5; V gene: TRBV6-1; clone size: NA; D gene: TRBD1; CDR3 DNA: TGTGCCAGCAGTGAAGGGGTTCAGGGGGCCCAGCCCCAGCATTTT; CDR3 protein: CASSEGVQGAQPQHF
J gene: TRBJ2-2; V gene: TRBV18; clone size: NA; D gene: NA; CDR3 DNA: TGTGCCAGCTCACCAACCACAGGGATCAACGGGGAGCTGTTTTTT; CDR3 protein: CASSPTTGINGELFF
J gene: TRBJ2-2; V gene: TRBV7-2; clone size: NA; D gene: NA; CDR3 DNA: TGTGCCAGCAGCCAACCCGCAGGGATGGACACCGGGGAGCTGTTTTTT; CDR3 protein: CASSQPAGMDTGELFF
J gene: TRBJ1-4; V gene: TRBV6-5; clone size: NA; D gene: TRBD1; CDR3 DNA: TGTGCCAGCCGTTTAACAGGGGCCGATGAAAAACTGTTTTTT; CDR3 protein: CASRLTGADEKLFF
J gene: TRBJ2-7; V gene: TRBV28; clone size: NA; D gene: TRBD2; CDR3 DNA: TGTGCCAGCAGTAAGGCGGGAGGGGGAAACTACGAGCAGTACTTC; CDR3 protein: CASSKAGGGNYEQYF
J gene: TRBJ1-1; V gene: TRBV6-2/TRBV6-3; clone size: NA; D gene: TRBD1; CDR3 DNA: TGTGCCAGCAGTTCTCCGGGGACAGCAGGTGAAGCTTTCTTT; CDR3 protein: CASSSPGTAGEAFF
J gene: TRBJ2-7; V gene: TRBV11-2; clone size: NA; D gene: TRBD2; CDR3 DNA: TGTGCCAGCAGCTTTACTAGCGGGGGTTTCTACGAGCAGTACTTC; CDR3 protein: CASSFTSGGFYEQYF
J gene: TRBJ2-3; V gene: TRBV4-1; clone size: once; D gene: NA; CDR3 DNA: TGCGCCAGCAGCCAAGAGAAGGACAGTTTAACGGATACGCAGTATTTT; CDR3 protein: CASSQEKDSLTDTQYF
J gene: TRBJ1-1; V gene: TRBV21-1; clone size: NA; D gene: NA; CDR3 DNA: TGTGCCAGCAGCAAAGGGGTCGGGTGTTGGGGGCACACTGAAGCTTTCTTT; CDR3 protein: CASSKGVGCWGHTEAFF
J gene: TRBJ1-5; V gene: TRBV4-1; clone size: NA; D gene: NA; CDR3 DNA: TGCGCCAGCAGCCAAGATCGAGGGAATAGCAATCAGCCCCAGCATTTT; CDR3 protein: CASSQDRGNSNQPQHF
J gene: TRBJ1-3; V gene: TRBV21-1; clone size: NA; D gene: NA; CDR3 DNA: NA; CDR3 protein: CASSKALVASGNTIYF
J gene: TRBJ1-1; V gene: TRBV10-2; clone size: NA; D gene: TRBD1; CDR3 DNA: TGCGCCATCAAACCGGAATTGGGACAGGGAGAAACTGAAGCTTTCTTT; CDR3 protein: CAIKPELGQGETEAFF
J gene: TRBJ1-2; V gene: TRBV27; clone size: NA; D gene: TRBD1; CDR3 DNA: TGTGCCAGCAGTCGACAGGGGCTGGTCGGCTACACCTTC; CDR3 protein: CASSRQGLVGYTF
J gene: TRBJ1-1; V gene: TRBV5-5; clone size: NA; D gene: NA; CDR3 DNA: TGTGCCAGCAGCTCGCGGGCTTCTGAAGCTTTCTTT; CDR3 protein: CASSSRASEAFF
J gene: TRBJ1-5; V gene: TRBV20-1; clone size: NA; D gene: TRBD1; CDR3 DNA: TGCAGTGCTAGTTGGACAGGCCCAAATCGGCCCCAGCATTTT; CDR3 protein: CSASWTGPNRPQHF
J gene: TRBJ1-1; V gene: TRBV12-5; clone size: NA; D gene: TRBD1; CDR3 DNA: TGTGCTAGTGGTTTGGTACTTGGGACAGGTGGTTGGACTGAAGCTTTCTTT; CDR3 protein: CASGLVLGTGGWTEAFF
J gene: TRBJ2-1; V gene: TRBV6-2/TRBV6-3; clone size: NA; D gene: TRBD2; CDR3 DNA: TGTGCCAGCAGTTACCTAGCGGGGGGGTACAATGAGCAGTTCTTC; CDR3 protein: CASSYLAGGYNEQFF
J gene: TRBJ1-1; V gene: TRBV10-3; clone size: NA; D gene: TRBD1; CDR3 DNA: TGTGCCATCAGTGAGGCTACAGGGGTTAGTGGAGCTTTCTTT; CDR3 protein: CAISEATGVSGAFF
J gene: TRBJ2-3; V gene: TRBV6-5; clone size: NA; D gene: NA; CDR3 DNA: TGTGCCAGCGGGGGGGCTAGCACAGATACGCAGTATTTT; CDR3 protein: CASGGASTDTQYF
J gene: TRBJ2-7; V gene: TRBV3-1/TRBV3-2; clone size: NA; D gene: NA; CDR3 DNA: TGTGCCAGCAGCCAAGGGTGGGCAGGGGAGTACGAGCAGTACTTC; CDR3 protein: CASSQGWAGEYEQYF
J gene: TRBJ1-1; V gene: TRBV28; clone size: NA; D gene: TRBD1; CDR3 DNA: TGTGCCAGCAGTTTAGGGGACAGGGAGAACACTGAAGCTTTCTTT; CDR3 protein: CASSLGDRENTEAFF
J gene: TRBJ1-6; V gene: TRBV5-4; clone size: NA; D gene: NA; CDR3 DNA: TGTGCCAGCAGCGACCGACAGCACTCCTATAATTCACCCCTCCACTTT; CDR3 protein: CASSDRQHSYNSPLHF
J gene: TRBJ1-1; V gene: TRBV6-1; clone size: NA; D gene: TRBD1; CDR3 DNA: TGTGCCAGCAGTGAATTGACAGGGGGAACTGAAGCTTTCTTT; CDR3 protein: CASSELTGGTEAFF
J gene: TRBJ2-2; V gene: TRBV7-9; clone size: NA; D gene: TRBD1; CDR3 DNA: TGTGCCAGCACGCACCGGGACAGGGGAATTGCCGGGGAGCTGTTTTTT; CDR3 protein: CASTHRDRGIAGELFF
J gene: TRBJ2-5; V gene: TRBV10-2; clone size: NA; D gene: NA; CDR3 DNA: TGCGCCAGCAGTGAGGAGGAGACCCAGTACTTC; CDR3 protein: CASSEEETQYF
J gene: TRBJ1-3; V gene: TRBV9; clone size: NA; D gene: NA; CDR3 DNA: TGTGCCAGCAGCGTAGATCGGGGGGCGAAAGGAAACACCATATATTTT; CDR3 protein: CASSVDRGAKGNTIYF